This is a list of T cell receptor beta chains from one sample in a study of identical twins. One entry per CDR3 protein, called by TCRdb with MiXCR from the 5' RACE reads. This sample has approximately 670,000 distinct CDR3 sequences, with 5.5% to 7.5% found just once. Sequencing was performed on naive T cells sorted from blood. The receptor set was obtained from a man between 18 and 29 years old in good health. Both conserved end residues are part of each CDR3. A D gene is named only where the DNA matches it firmly. Clone size is not always given. Where it is, it says once, few, many or a class for expanded clones.

V: TRBV6-2/TRBV6-3; J: TRBJ1-5; size: many; D: .; CDR3: CASSGGGYTNQPQHF; DNA: TGTGCCAGCAGTGGGGGAGGGTATACGAATCAGCCCCAGCATTTT
V: TRBV7-2; J: TRBJ2-5; size: many; D: .; CDR3: CASSRDGGIETQYF; DNA: TGTGCCAGCAGCCGGGACGGGGGAATCGAGACCCAGTACTTC
V: TRBV4-2; J: TRBJ2-4; size: few; D: .; CDR3: CASSPELGQNIQYF; DNA: TGTGCCAGCAGCCCTGAGTTAGGCCAAAACATTCAGTACTTC
V: TRBV6-6; J: TRBJ2-5; size: many; D: TRBD2; CDR3: CASSVPREAQYF; DNA: TGTGCCAGCAGTGTACCTCGGGAGGCCCAGTACTTC
V: TRBV21-1; J: TRBJ2-1; size: many; D: .; CDR3: CASSKGGLAGNNEQFF; DNA: TGTGCCAGCAGCAAAGGGGGGCTAGCGGGGAACAATGAGCAGTTCTTC
V: TRBV2; J: TRBJ1-2; size: .; D: TRBD1; CDR3: CASTGGPYGYTF; DNA: TGTGCCAGCACAGGGGGCCCCTATGGCTACACCTTC
V: TRBV3-1; J: TRBJ2-1; size: few; D: .; CDR3: CASSHRINEQFF; DNA: TGTGCCAGCAGCCACCGGATCAATGAGCAGTTCTTC
V: TRBV6-1; J: TRBJ2-1; size: many; D: TRBD2; CDR3: CASSPFHPGGPDNEQFF; DNA: TGTGCCAGCAGTCCATTTCATCCGGGAGGGCCCGACAATGAGCAGTTCTTC
V: TRBV11-2; J: TRBJ1-3; size: .; D: .; CDR3: CASKWSNTIYF; DNA: TGTGCCAGCAAGTGGAGTAACACCATATATTTT
V: TRBV9; J: TRBJ1-1; size: many; D: .; CDR3: CASSARTFRTEAFF; DNA: TGTGCCAGCAGCGCAAGGACATTTCGTACTGAAGCTTTCTTT
V: TRBV7-2; J: TRBJ2-3; size: .; D: .; CDR3: CASSPEGIGTNWNF; DNA: TGTGCCAGCAGCCCGGAGGGCATCGGGACAAATTGGAATTTT
V: TRBV6-1; J: TRBJ2-1; size: few; D: TRBD2; CDR3: CASSAYRLAGEWDEQFF; DNA: TGTGCCAGCAGTGCTTACCGACTAGCGGGAGAGTGGGATGAGCAGTTCTTC
V: TRBV20-1; J: TRBJ2-7; size: many; D: .; CDR3: CSASHSGEQYF; DNA: TGCAGTGCTTCACACTCCGGCGAGCAGTACTTC
V: TRBV2; J: TRBJ1-4; size: few; D: .; CDR3: CASSEWVEGEKLFF; DNA: TGTGCCAGCAGTGAATGGGTCGAAGGTGAAAAACTGTTTTTT
V: TRBV19; J: TRBJ2-5; size: few; D: .; CDR3: CASSRLVSSSETQYF; DNA: TGTGCCAGTAGTCGACTAGTAAGCTCATCGGAGACCCAGTACTTC
V: TRBV4-2; J: TRBJ2-3; size: many; D: .; CDR3: CASSQGAADTQYF; DNA: TGTGCCAGCAGCCAAGGTGCAGCGGATACGCAGTATTTT
V: TRBV5-1; J: TRBJ2-7; size: few; D: TRBD2; CDR3: CASSLWSGRDYEQYF; DNA: TGCGCCAGCAGCTTGTGGAGCGGGAGGGATTACGAGCAGTACTTC
V: TRBV12-3/TRBV12-4; J: TRBJ2-5; size: few; D: TRBD1; CDR3: CASSSKDRIPQETQYF; DNA: TGTGCCAGCAGTTCCAAGGACAGGATCCCCCAAGAGACCCAGTACTTC
V: TRBV24-1; J: TRBJ2-1; size: many; D: .; CDR3: CATSDTLGTSPYNEQFF; DNA: TGTGCCACCAGTGACACACTGGGGACTTCCCCTTACAATGAGCAGTTCTTC
V: TRBV20-1; J: TRBJ2-5; size: many; D: .; CDR3: CSALPRREKETQYF; DNA: TGCAGTGCCCTTCCGCGCCGGGAGAAAGAGACCCAGTACTTC
V: TRBV20-1; J: TRBJ2-1; size: many; D: .; CDR3: CLARGAEQFF; DNA: TGTCTCGCCAGGGGGGCTGAGCAGTTCTTC
V: TRBV7-2; J: TRBJ2-7; size: many; D: TRBD2; CDR3: CASSLAGTRTYYEQYF; DNA: TGTGCCAGCAGCTTAGCCGGGACTAGGACATACTACGAGCAGTACTTC
V: TRBV29-1; J: TRBJ2-1; size: .; D: .; CDR3: CSVEEAPVGQFF; DNA: TGCAGCGTTGAAGAGGCCCCTGTGGGCCAGTTCTTC
V: TRBV6-1; J: TRBJ2-1; size: many; D: .; CDR3: CASQKSGSSYNEQFF; DNA: TGTGCCAGTCAGAAGTCAGGTTCCTCCTACAATGAGCAGTTCTTC
V: TRBV14; J: TRBJ1-2; size: .; D: .; CDR3: CASSRDGNYGYTF; DNA: TGTGCCAGCAGCCGGGACGGTAACTATGGCTACACCTTC
V: TRBV11-2; J: TRBJ2-7; size: few; D: TRBD2; CDR3: CASSSEFGSGRAYEQYF; DNA: TGTGCCAGCAGCTCAGAATTTGGTAGCGGGAGGGCCTACGAGCAGTACTTC
V: TRBV27; J: TRBJ1-1; size: many; D: .; CDR3: CASSLSVGNEAFF; DNA: TGTGCCAGCAGTTTATCGGTAGGGAATGAAGCTTTCTTT
V: TRBV20-1; J: TRBJ2-3; size: many; D: .; CDR3: CSARGLVGDVTQYF; DNA: TGCAGTGCTAGAGGATTGGTAGGGGATGTTACGCAGTATTTT
V: TRBV9; J: TRBJ2-2; size: many; D: .; CDR3: CASSEAGELFF; DNA: TGTGCCAGCAGCGAGGCCGGGGAGCTGTTTTTT
V: TRBV27; J: TRBJ2-7; size: many; D: .; CDR3: CASSRTGNYEQYF; DNA: TGTGCCAGCAGCCGGACGGGAAACTACGAGCAGTACTTC
V: TRBV29-1; J: TRBJ1-1; size: .; D: .; CDR3: CSVYGSVGRRTEAFF; DNA: TGCAGCGTTTACGGTTCGGTCGGGCGTCGGACTGAAGCTTTCTTT
V: TRBV4-2; J: TRBJ2-2; size: few; D: .; CDR3: CASSRGAANTGELFF; DNA: TGTGCCAGCAGCCGAGGGGCGGCGAACACCGGGGAGCTGTTTTTT
V: TRBV12-3/TRBV12-4; J: TRBJ2-1; size: many; D: TRBD2; CDR3: CASSFAAGEINEQFF; DNA: TGTGCCAGCAGTTTTGCAGCGGGAGAAATCAATGAGCAGTTCTTC
V: TRBV20-1; J: TRBJ2-1; size: many; D: .; CDR3: CSARDRPAYEQFF; DNA: TGCAGTGCTAGAGACCGCCCAGCCTATGAGCAGTTCTTC
V: TRBV10-3; J: TRBJ2-7; size: many; D: .; CDR3: CAISETLSYEQYF; DNA: TGTGCCATCAGTGAGACACTTTCCTACGAGCAGTACTTC
V: TRBV4-1; J: TRBJ2-5; size: .; D: TRBD2; CDR3: CASSQSGTPKETQYF; DNA: TGCGCCAGCAGCCAAAGCGGGACTCCTAAAGAGACCCAGTACTTC
V: TRBV28; J: TRBJ2-7; size: few; D: .; CDR3: CASSLMRGGVTYEQYF; DNA: TGTGCCAGCAGTTTAATGAGAGGGGGGGTAACCTACGAGCAGTACTTC
V: TRBV12-3/TRBV12-4; J: TRBJ2-1; size: many; D: .; CDR3: CASSFFRRNNEQFF; DNA: TGTGCCAGCAGTTTCTTCAGGAGAAACAATGAGCAGTTCTTC
V: TRBV12-3/TRBV12-4; J: TRBJ1-1; size: many; D: .; CDR3: CASSGDEREAFF; DNA: TGTGCCAGCAGTGGGGACGAGCGTGAAGCTTTCTTT
V: TRBV5-1; J: TRBJ2-1; size: few; D: TRBD2; CDR3: CASSLPGLAAGEQFF; DNA: TGCGCCAGCAGCCTACCGGGACTAGCGGCGGGGGAGCAGTTCTTC
V: TRBV5-1; J: TRBJ2-5; size: few; D: .; CDR3: CASSSSPPLAETQYF; DNA: TGCGCCAGCAGCTCCTCCCCTCCACTAGCAGAGACCCAGTACTTC
V: TRBV10-3; J: TRBJ2-3; size: few; D: TRBD1; CDR3: CAISTGTGDTDTQYF; DNA: TGTGCCATCAGTACCGGGACAGGGGACACAGATACGCAGTATTTT
V: TRBV12-3/TRBV12-4; J: TRBJ2-1; size: few; D: .; CDR3: CASSSWLAGHLYNEQFF; DNA: TGTGCCAGCAGTTCATGGTTGGCGGGACATCTATACAATGAGCAGTTCTTC
V: TRBV20-1; J: TRBJ2-7; size: many; D: .; CDR3: CSARDPGLGEQYF; DNA: TGCAGTGCTAGGGATCCGGGACTGGGGGAGCAGTACTTC
V: TRBV29-1; J: TRBJ1-5; size: .; D: TRBD1; CDR3: CSVAEVGQGGQPQHF; DNA: TGCAGCGTAGCAGAGGTAGGACAGGGTGGACAGCCCCAGCATTTT
V: TRBV27; J: TRBJ1-6; size: .; D: .; CDR3: CASSPIDSSYNSPLHF; DNA: TGTGCCAGCAGTCCCATTGACTCCTCCTATAATTCACCCCTCCACTTT
V: TRBV7-8; J: TRBJ2-7; size: few; D: .; CDR3: CASSLARAEGPYEQYF; DNA: TGTGCCAGCAGCTTAGCGCGAGCGGAGGGACCCTACGAGCAGTACTTC
V: TRBV6-1; J: TRBJ2-3; size: many; D: TRBD2; CDR3: CASKLGSGSSDTQYF; DNA: TGTGCCAGCAAGCTTGGCAGCGGGAGTTCAGATACGCAGTATTTT
V: TRBV5-6; J: TRBJ1-2; size: few; D: .; CDR3: CASSPGSGSGYTF; DNA: TGTGCCAGCAGCCCTGGGTCGGGGAGTGGCTACACCTTC
V: TRBV7-9; J: TRBJ2-2; size: many; D: .; CDR3: CASSFGSAELFF; DNA: TGTGCCAGCAGCTTCGGGTCAGCGGAGCTGTTTTTT
V: TRBV29-1; J: TRBJ2-1; size: many; D: .; CDR3: CSVEDRPNNNEQFF; DNA: TGCAGCGTTGAAGATCGGCCGAATAACAATGAGCAGTTCTTC
V: TRBV30; J: TRBJ2-3; size: few; D: .; CDR3: CAWTVGSADTQYF; DNA: TGTGCCTGGACTGTGGGTTCGGCAGATACGCAGTATTTT
V: TRBV30; J: TRBJ1-5; size: few; D: .; CDR3: CAWSRDKISQPQHF; DNA: TGTGCCTGGAGTAGGGACAAAATAAGTCAGCCCCAGCATTTT
V: TRBV21-1; J: TRBJ2-3; size: many; D: .; CDR3: CASSKDRGTDTQYF; DNA: TGTGCCAGCAGCAAGGACAGGGGCACAGATACGCAGTATTTT
V: TRBV29-1; J: TRBJ2-5; size: .; D: TRBD2; CDR3: CSVEDQAGGPRRTQYF; DNA: TGCAGCGTTGAAGATCAAGCGGGAGGCCCTCGACGGACCCAGTACTTC